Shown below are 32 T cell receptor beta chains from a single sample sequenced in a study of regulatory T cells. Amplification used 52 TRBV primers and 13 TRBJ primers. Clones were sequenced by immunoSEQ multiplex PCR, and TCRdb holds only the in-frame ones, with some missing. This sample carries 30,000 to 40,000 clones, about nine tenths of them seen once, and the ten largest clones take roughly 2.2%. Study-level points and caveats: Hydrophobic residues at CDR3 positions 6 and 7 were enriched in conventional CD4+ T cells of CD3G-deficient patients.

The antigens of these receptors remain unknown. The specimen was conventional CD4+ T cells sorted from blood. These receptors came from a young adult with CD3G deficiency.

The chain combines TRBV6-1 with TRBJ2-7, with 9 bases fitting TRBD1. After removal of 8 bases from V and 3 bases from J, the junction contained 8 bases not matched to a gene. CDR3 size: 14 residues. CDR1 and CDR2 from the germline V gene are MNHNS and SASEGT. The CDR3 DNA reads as TGTGCCAGCGGACGGGACAGGGTGAACTACGAGCAGTACTTC. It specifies CASGRDRVNYEQYF.

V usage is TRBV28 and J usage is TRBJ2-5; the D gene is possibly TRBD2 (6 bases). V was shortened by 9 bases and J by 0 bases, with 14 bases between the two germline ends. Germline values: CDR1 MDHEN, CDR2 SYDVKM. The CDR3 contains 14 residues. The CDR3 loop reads CASGKERDQETQYF. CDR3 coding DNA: TGTGCCAGTGGGAAGGAGCGGGACCAAGAGACCCAGTACTTC.

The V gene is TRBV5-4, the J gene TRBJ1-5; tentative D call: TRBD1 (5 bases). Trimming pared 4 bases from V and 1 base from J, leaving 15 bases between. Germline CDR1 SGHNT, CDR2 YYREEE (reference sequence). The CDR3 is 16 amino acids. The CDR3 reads CASSPPGGSSNQPQHF. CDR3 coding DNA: TGTGCCAGCAGCCCCCCTGGGGGGTCCAGCAATCAGCCCCAGCATTTT.

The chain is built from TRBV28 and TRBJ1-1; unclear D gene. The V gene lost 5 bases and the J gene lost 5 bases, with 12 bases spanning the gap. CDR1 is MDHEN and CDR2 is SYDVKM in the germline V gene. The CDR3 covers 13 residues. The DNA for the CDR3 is TGTGCCAGCAGTCCCCCTTGGCGAACTGAAGCTTTCTTT. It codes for CASSPPWRTEAFF. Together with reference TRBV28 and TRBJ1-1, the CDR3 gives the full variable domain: DVKVTQSSRYLVKRTGEKVFLECVQDMDHENMFWYRQDPGLGLRLIYFSYDVKMKEKGDIPEGYSVSREKKERFSLILESASTNQTSMYLCASSPPWRTEAFFGQGTRLTVV.

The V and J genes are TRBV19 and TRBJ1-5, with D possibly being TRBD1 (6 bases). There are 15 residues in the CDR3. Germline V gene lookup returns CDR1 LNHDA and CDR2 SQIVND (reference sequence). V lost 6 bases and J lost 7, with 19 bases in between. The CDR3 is CASSTIGAGEQPQHF. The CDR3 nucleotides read TGTGCCAGTAGCACCATTGGGGCAGGGGAACAGCCCCAGCATTTT.

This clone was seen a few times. The CDR3 coding sequence is TGTGCCAGCAGCCGAGGACTAGCGGGGGAATCCTACGAGCAGTACTTC. It translates to CASSRGLAGESYEQYF. The chain is built from TRBV7-9 and TRBJ2-7; 13 nucleotides line up with TRBD2. The CDR3 spans 16 residues. J gave up 1 base and V 5 bases, and 5 bases lay outside the gene matches. The V gene's germline CDR1 is SEHNR and CDR2 FQNEAQ (reference sequence).

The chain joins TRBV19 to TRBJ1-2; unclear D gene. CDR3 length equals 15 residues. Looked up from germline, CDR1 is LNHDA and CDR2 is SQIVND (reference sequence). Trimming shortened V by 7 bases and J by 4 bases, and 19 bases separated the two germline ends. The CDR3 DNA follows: TGTGCCAGTACCCTATCACGCCAGGCGCCCTATGGCTACACCTTC. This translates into CASTLSRQAPYGYTF.

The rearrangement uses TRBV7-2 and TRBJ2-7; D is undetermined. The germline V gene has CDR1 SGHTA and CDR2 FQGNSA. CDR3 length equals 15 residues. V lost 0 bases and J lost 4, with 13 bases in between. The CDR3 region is CASSLANPPRYEQYF. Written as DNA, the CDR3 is TGTGCCAGCAGCTTAGCGAATCCCCCAAGATACGAGCAGTACTTC.

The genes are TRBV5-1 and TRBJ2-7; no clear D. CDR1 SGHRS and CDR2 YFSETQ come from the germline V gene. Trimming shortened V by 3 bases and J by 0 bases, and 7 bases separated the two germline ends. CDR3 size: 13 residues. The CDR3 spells CASSYDPSYEQYF. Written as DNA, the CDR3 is TGCGCCAGCAGCTATGACCCCTCCTACGAGCAGTACTTC. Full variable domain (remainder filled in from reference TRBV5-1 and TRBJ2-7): KAGVTQTPRYLIKTRGQQVTLSCSPISGHRSVSWYQQTPGQGLQFLFEYFSETQRNKGNFPGRFSGRQFSNSRSEMNVSTLELGDSALYLCASSYDPSYEQYFGPGTRLTVT.

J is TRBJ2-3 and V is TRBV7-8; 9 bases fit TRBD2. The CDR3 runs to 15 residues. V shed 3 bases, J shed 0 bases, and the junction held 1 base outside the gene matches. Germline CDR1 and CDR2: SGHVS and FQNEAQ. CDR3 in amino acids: CASSLGLASTDTQYF. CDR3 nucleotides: TGTGCCAGCAGCTTGGGACTAGCTAGCACAGATACGCAGTATTTT.

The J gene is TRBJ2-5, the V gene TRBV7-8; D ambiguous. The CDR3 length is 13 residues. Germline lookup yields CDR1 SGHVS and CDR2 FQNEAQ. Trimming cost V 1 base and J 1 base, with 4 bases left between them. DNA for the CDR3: TGTGCCAGCAGCTTAGTTCTCCAAGAGACCCAGTACTTC. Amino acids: CASSLVLQETQYF.

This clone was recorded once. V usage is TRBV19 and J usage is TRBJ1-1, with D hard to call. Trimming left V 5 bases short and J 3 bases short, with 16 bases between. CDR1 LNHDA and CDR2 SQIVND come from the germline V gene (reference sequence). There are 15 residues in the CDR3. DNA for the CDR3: TGTGCCAGTAGTTCGTCACCGGGCGAGGACACTGAAGCTTTCTTT. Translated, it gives CASSSSPGEDTEAFF.

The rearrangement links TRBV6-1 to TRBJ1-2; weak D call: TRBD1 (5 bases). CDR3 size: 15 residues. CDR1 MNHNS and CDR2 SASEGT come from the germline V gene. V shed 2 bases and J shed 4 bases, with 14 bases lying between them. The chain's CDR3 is CASSERRGSSYGYTF. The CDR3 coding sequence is TGTGCCAGCAGTGAACGACGGGGGAGTAGCTATGGCTACACCTTC.

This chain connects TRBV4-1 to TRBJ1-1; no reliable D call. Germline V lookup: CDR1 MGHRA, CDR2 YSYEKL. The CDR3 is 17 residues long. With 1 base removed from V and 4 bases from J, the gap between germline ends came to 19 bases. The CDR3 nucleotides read TGCGCCAGCAGCCAAGCTTGGAGGGTTGGAGTATCCACTGAAGCTTTCTTT. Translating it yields CASSQAWRVGVSTEAFF.

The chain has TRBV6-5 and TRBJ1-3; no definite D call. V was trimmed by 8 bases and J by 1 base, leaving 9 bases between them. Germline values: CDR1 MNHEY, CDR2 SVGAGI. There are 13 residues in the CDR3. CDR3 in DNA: TGTGCCAGCTCATTGGTATCTGGAAACACCATATATTTT. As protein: CASSLVSGNTIYF.

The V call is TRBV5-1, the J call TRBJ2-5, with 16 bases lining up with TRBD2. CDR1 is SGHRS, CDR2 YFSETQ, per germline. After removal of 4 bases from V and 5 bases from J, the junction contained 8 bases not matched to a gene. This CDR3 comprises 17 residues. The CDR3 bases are TGCGCCAGCAGCCCAGGGACTAGCGGGAGGGCGCGGGAGACCCAGTACTTC. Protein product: CASSPGTSGRARETQYF.

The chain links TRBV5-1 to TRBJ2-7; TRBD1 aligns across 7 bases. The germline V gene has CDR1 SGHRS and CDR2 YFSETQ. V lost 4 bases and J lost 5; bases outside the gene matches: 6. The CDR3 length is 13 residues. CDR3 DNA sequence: TGCGCCAGCAGCGTGACAGGGCTCGACGAGCAGTACTTC. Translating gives CASSVTGLDEQYF.

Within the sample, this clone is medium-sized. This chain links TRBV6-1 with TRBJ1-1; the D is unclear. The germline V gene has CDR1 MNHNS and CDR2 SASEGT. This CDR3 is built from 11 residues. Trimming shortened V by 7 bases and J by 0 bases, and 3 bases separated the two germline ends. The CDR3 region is CASTMNTEAFF. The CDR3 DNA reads TGTGCCAGCACTATGAACACTGAAGCTTTCTTT.

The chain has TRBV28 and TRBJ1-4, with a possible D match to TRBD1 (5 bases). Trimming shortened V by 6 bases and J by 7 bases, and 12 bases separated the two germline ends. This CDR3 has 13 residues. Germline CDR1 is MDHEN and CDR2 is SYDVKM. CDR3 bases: TGTGCCAGCAGAGGGAGGGGTGTTGAAAAACTGTTTTTT. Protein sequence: CASRGRGVEKLFF. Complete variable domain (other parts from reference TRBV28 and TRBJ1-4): DVKVTQSSRYLVKRTGEKVFLECVQDMDHENMFWYRQDPGLGLRLIYFSYDVKMKEKGDIPEGYSVSREKKERFSLILESASTNQTSMYLCASRGRGVEKLFFGSGTQLSVL.

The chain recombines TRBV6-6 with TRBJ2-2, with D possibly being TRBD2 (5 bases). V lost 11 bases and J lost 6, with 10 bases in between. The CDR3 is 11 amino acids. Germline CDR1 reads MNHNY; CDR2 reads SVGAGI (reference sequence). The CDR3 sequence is CASQRAGELFF. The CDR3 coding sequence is TGTGCCTCGCAGAGGGCCGGGGAGCTGTTTTTT.

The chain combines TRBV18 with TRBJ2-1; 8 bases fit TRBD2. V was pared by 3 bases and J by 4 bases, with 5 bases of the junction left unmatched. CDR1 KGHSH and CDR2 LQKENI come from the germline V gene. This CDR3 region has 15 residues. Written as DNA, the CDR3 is TGTGCCAGCTCACCTGAGCGGGGGCTATACAATGAGCAGTTCTTC. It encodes CASSPERGLYNEQFF.

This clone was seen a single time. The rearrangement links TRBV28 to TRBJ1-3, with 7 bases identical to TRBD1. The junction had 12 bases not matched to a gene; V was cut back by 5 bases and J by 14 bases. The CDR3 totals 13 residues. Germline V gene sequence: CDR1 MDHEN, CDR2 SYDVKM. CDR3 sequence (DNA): TGTGCCAGCAGTATGGGACAGCCGGGAACTGTATATTTT. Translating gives CASSMGQPGTVYF.

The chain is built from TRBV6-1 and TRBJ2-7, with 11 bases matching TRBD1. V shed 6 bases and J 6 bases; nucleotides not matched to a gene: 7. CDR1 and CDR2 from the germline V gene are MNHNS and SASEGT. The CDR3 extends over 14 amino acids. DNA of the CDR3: TGTGCCAGCAGACCGGGACAGGGGGTAGGCGAGCAGTACTTC. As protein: CASRPGQGVGEQYF.

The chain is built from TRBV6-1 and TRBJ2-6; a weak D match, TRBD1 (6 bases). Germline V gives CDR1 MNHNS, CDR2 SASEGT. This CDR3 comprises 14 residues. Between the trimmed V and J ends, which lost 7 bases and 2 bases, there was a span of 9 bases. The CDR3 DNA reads TGTGCCAGCACCTGGGGGCCTGGGGCCAACGTCCTGACTTTC. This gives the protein CASTWGPGANVLTF.

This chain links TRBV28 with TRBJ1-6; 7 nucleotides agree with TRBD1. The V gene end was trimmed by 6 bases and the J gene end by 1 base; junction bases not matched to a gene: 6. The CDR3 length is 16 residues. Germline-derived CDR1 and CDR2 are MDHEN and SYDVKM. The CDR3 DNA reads TGTGCCAGCAGACCACAGGGGAGGTCCTATAATTCACCCCTCCACTTT. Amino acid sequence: CASRPQGRSYNSPLHF.

The CDR3 spells CASSHSIHYEQYF. In DNA, the CDR3 is TGCGCCAGCAGCCATTCGATACACTACGAGCAGTACTTC. The J gene is TRBJ2-7, the V gene TRBV4-1, with D unclear. The V and J ends lost 3 bases and 3 bases respectively, with 9 bases between them. Germline CDR1 and CDR2: MGHRA and YSYEKL. This CDR3 has 13 amino acids.

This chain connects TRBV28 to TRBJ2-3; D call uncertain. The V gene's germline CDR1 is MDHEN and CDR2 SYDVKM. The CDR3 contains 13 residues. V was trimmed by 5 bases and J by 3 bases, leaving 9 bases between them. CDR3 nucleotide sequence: TGTGCCAGCAGTGGTTCCGGAACAGATACGCAGTATTTT. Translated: CASSGSGTDTQYF.

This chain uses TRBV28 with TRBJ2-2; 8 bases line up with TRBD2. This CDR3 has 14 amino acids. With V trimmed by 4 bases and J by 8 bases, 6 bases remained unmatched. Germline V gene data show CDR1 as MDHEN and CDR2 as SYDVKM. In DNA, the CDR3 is TGTGCCAGCAGTTCGGGCGGGAGGATGGGGGAGCTGTTTTTT. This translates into CASSSGGRMGELFF.

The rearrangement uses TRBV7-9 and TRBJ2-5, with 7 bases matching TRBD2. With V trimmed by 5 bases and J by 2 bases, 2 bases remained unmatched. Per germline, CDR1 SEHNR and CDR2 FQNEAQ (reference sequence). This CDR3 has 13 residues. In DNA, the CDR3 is TGTGCCAGCAGCCGCGGGGGACAAGAGACCCAGTACTTC. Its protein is CASSRGGQETQYF. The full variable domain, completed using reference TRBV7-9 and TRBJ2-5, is DTGVSQNPRHKITKRGQNVTFRCDPISEHNRLYWYRQTLGQGPEFLTYFQNEAQLEKSRLLSDRFSAERPKGSFSTLEIQRTEQGDSAMYLCASSRGGQETQYFGPGTRLLVL.

The CDR3 here is CAWSGTHINYGYTF. The CDR3 nucleotides read TGTGCCTGGAGCGGGACTCATATTAACTATGGCTACACCTTC. The chain uses TRBV30 and TRBJ1-2; possibly TRBD1 for D (5 bases). CDR3 length: 14 residues. Germline V gene data show CDR1 as GTSNPN and CDR2 as SVGIG (reference sequence). V lost 3 bases and J lost 1, with 12 bases in between.

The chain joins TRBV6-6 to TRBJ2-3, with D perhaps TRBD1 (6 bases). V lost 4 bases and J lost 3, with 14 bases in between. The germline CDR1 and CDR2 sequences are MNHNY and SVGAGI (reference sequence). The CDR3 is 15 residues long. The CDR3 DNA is TGTGCCAGCAGTTCTCCCGGGACAAAAACAGATACGCAGTATTTT. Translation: CASSSPGTKTDTQYF.

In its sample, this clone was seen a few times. This chain's CDR3 is CATSGTPYTGELFF. In DNA form, the CDR3 reads TGTGCCACCTCCGGGACACCTTACACCGGGGAGCTGTTTTTT. J is TRBJ2-2 and V is TRBV10-3; TRBD1 might be the D (6 bases). V dropped 10 bases and J dropped 3 bases, with 15 bases sitting between them. This CDR3 has 14 amino acids. The germline V gene encodes CDR1 ENHRY and CDR2 SYGVKD.